Listed here are 7 T cell receptor beta chains from one sample, sequenced in a study of T cell changes during pregnancy in multiple sclerosis. Assay: immunoSEQ multiplex PCR; the TCRdb copy retains only in-frame clones and omits some. This repertoire shows more than 55,000 clones, around 90% found once; its top ten account for about 1.5%. Sequenced here: peripheral blood, sampled in the first trimester of pregnancy. Receptors were obtained from a female donor in good health, enrolled as a control in a pregnancy study.

The chain uses TRBV7-9 and TRBJ2-1, with 8 positions matching TRBD2. V was pared by 0 bases and J by 8 bases, with 0 bases of the junction left unmatched. Looked up from germline, CDR1 is SEHNR and CDR2 is FQNEAQ (reference sequence). CDR3 length equals 13 residues. In DNA form, the CDR3 reads TGTGCCAGCAGCTTAGCCGGGGGGGATGAGCAGTTCTTC. Translating gives CASSLAGGDEQFF.

The rearrangement joins TRBV13 to TRBJ2-5; no clear D. Germline V gives CDR1 PRHDT, CDR2 FYEKMQ (reference sequence). The V end lost 3 bases, the J end lost 4 bases, and 6 bases lay between the germline ends. CDR3 length: 12 residues. DNA for the CDR3: TGTGCCAGCAGCTTGCCGGGAGAGACCCAGTACTTC. It encodes CASSLPGETQYF.

This chain connects TRBV5-4 to TRBJ2-1; TRBD1 aligns across 7 bases. J gave up 1 base and V 2 bases, and 6 bases lay outside the gene matches. Germline V gene lookup returns CDR1 SGHNT and CDR2 YYREEE (reference sequence). The length of the CDR3 is 16 residues. DNA for the CDR3: TGTGCCAGCAGCTTCGCAGGGGGTCATTCCTACAATGAGCAGTTCTTC. This gives the protein CASSFAGGHSYNEQFF.

The genes are TRBV5-4 and TRBJ2-1; D not certain. Trimming took 1 base from V and 0 from J, leaving 14 bases between them. CDR1 and CDR2 from the germline V gene are SGHNT and YYREEE (reference sequence). The CDR3 length is 17 residues. The CDR3 protein is CASSLTTFSRSYNEQFF. The CDR3 DNA reads TGTGCCAGCAGCTTGACCACTTTTTCCCGCTCCTACAATGAGCAGTTCTTC.

The chain links TRBV4-1 to TRBJ1-5, with D unresolved. V was pared by 0 bases and J by 2 bases, with 8 bases between. The CDR3 is 15 residues long. The germline V gene has CDR1 MGHRA and CDR2 YSYEKL. CDR3 in DNA: TGCGCCAGCAGCCAAGATCCCCTCGGCAATCAGCCCCAGCATTTT. Its translation: CASSQDPLGNQPQHF.

The V gene is TRBV5-1, the J gene TRBJ1-1; D ambiguous. The CDR3 totals 11 residues. Trimming removed 3 bases from V and 7 bases from J, with 7 bases in between. Germline values: CDR1 SGHRS, CDR2 YFSETQ. Here the CDR3 reads CASSSGGEAFF. The CDR3 DNA reads TGCGCCAGCAGCTCTGGCGGTGAAGCTTTCTTT. Drawing the rest from reference TRBV5-1 and TRBJ1-1, the complete variable domain is KAGVTQTPRYLIKTRGQQVTLSCSPISGHRSVSWYQQTPGQGLQFLFEYFSETQRNKGNFPGRFSGRQFSNSRSEMNVSTLELGDSALYLCASSSGGEAFFGQGTRLTVV.

The chain has TRBV5-6 and TRBJ2-2; 12 nucleotides line up with TRBD2. This CDR3 contains 17 residues. Looked up from germline, CDR1 is SGHDT and CDR2 is YYEEEE. The trim removed 4 bases at V and 2 bases at J, leaving 6 bases unmatched. The CDR3 DNA reads TGTGCCAGCAGCCTACTAGCGGGAGGCTCCAACACCGGGGAGCTGTTTTTT. It translates to CASSLLAGGSNTGELFF.